Shown below are 24 T cell receptor beta chains from a single sample sequenced in a study of shared clonotypes between healthy human individuals. TCRdb's table, derived via immunoSEQ multiplex PCR, lists solely in-frame clones and lacks some. The sample contains just over 2,000,000 clones, 95% of which appear only once. The sequencing sample was made of naive CD4+ T cells sorted from blood. The subset denotes: CD45RA+ positively selected. The receptors shown here come from a man between 18 and 35 years old in good health.

Concerning this clone: The sample contains more than one DNA sequence encoding this CDR3. This sequence joins TRBV28 and TRBJ2-7, with D possibly being TRBD1 (6 bases). The V and J ends lost 2 bases and 1 base respectively, with 6 bases between them. The CDR3 is 13 amino acids. Germline CDR1 and CDR2: MDHEN and SYDVKM. CDR3 sequence: CASSLTGSYEQYF. DNA of the CDR3: TGTGCCAGCAGTTTAACAGGGTCCTACGAGCAGTACTTC. The whole variable domain, remainder taken from reference TRBV28 and TRBJ2-7, is DVKVTQSSRYLVKRTGEKVFLECVQDMDHENMFWYRQDPGLGLRLIYFSYDVKMKEKGDIPEGYSVSREKKERFSLILESASTNQTSMYLCASSLTGSYEQYFGPGTRLTVT.

The chain employs TRBV29-1 and TRBJ1-2; D unresolved. The CDR3 sequence is 11 residues long. Trimming took 3 bases from V and 4 from J, leaving 6 bases between them. In germline, CDR1 is SQVTM, CDR2 ANQGSEA. CDR3 region: CSVDSLYGYTF. The CDR3 coding sequence is TGCAGCGTTGACAGTCTCTATGGCTACACCTTC.

The chain couples TRBV4-2 to TRBJ1-2; no definite D call. V was pared by 0 bases and J by 2 bases, with 13 bases between. In germline, CDR1 is LGHNA, CDR2 YNFKEQ. The CDR3 has 16 residues. CDR3 sequence: CASSQDRLDANYGYTF. The CDR3 coding sequence is TGTGCCAGCAGCCAAGACAGACTAGATGCGAACTATGGCTACACCTTC.

This clone has a single count. V gene TRBV4-3 combines with J gene TRBJ2-1; no reliable D call. This CDR3 region has 14 residues. Germline lookup yields CDR1 LGHNA and CDR2 YSLEER. Trimming pared 1 base from V and 3 bases from J, leaving 7 bases between. This CDR3 is CASSQADLYNEQFF. The CDR3 nucleotides read TGCGCCAGCAGCCAAGCGGACCTCTACAATGAGCAGTTCTTC.

V is TRBV6-4 and J is TRBJ2-2, with D possibly being TRBD1 (5 bases). Germline CDR1 reads MRHNA; CDR2 reads SNTAGT. V dropped 7 bases and J dropped 4 bases, with 16 bases sitting between them. This CDR3 is 15 amino acids long. The CDR3 protein is CASIGHLWSTGELFF. The CDR3, as DNA: TGTGCCAGCATCGGACATCTTTGGTCCACCGGGGAGCTGTTTTTT.

The chain uses TRBV5-6 and TRBJ2-7; weak D call: TRBD2 (6 bases). The CDR3 spans 14 residues. Germline CDR1 SGHDT, CDR2 YYEEEE. Deletions cut 2 bases from V and 2 bases from J, with 11 bases between. For the CDR3, the DNA is TGTGCCAGCAGCTTACGGGAGCCCACCTACGAGCAGTACTTC. It is translated as CASSLREPTYEQYF.

This chain joins TRBV18 and TRBJ2-4; 7 nucleotides agree with TRBD1. The CDR3 contains 14 residues. V lost 3 bases, J lost 10 bases, and 9 bases stayed unmatched. The V gene's germline CDR1 is KGHSH and CDR2 LQKENI. The DNA for the CDR3 is TGTGCCAGCTCACCTGGACAGGAATCACTTATTCAGTACTTC. As protein: CASSPGQESLIQYF.

The chain has TRBV6-1 and TRBJ2-3; 8 nucleotides align to TRBD2. Germline CDR1 MNHNS, CDR2 SASEGT. Germline trimming cut 2 bases from V and 5 bases from J; bases unmatched to any gene: 15. The CDR3 has 18 amino acids. In DNA, the CDR3 is TGTGCCAGCAGTGAAAGCTTCAAAGGGGGGACTAGGGGAGATACGCAGTATTTT. It encodes CASSESFKGGTRGDTQYF.

This chain links TRBV6-1 with TRBJ1-2; D ambiguous. V dropped 9 bases and J dropped 5 bases, with 19 bases sitting between them. Germline V gene lookup returns CDR1 MNHNS and CDR2 SASEGT. There are 14 residues in the CDR3. For the CDR3, the DNA is TGTGCCAGTCGCCCGGCGGCAGGTGGATATGGCTACACCTTC. Residues: CASRPAAGGYGYTF.

The V gene is TRBV2, the J gene TRBJ1-1; 8 bases fit TRBD1. There are 15 residues in the CDR3. The germline V gene has CDR1 SNHLY and CDR2 FYNNEI. V lost 6 bases, J lost 5 bases, and 11 bases stayed unmatched. The CDR3 nucleotides read TGTGCCAGCAGCCACCCAGGGGGCGCTAGGACTGAAGCTTTCTTT. Encoded protein: CASSHPGGARTEAFF.

This chain links TRBV5-6 with TRBJ1-3; D gene uncertain. V gave up 7 bases and J gave up 0 bases, with 8 bases separating them. This CDR3 has 13 amino acids. Germline V gives CDR1 SGHDT, CDR2 YYEEEE. Written as DNA, the CDR3 is TGTGCCAGCTCTTACTTCTCTGGAAACACCATATATTTT. Amino acid sequence: CASSYFSGNTIYF.

As to this clone: The sample has other DNA sequences that encode this CDR3 too. The chain couples TRBV2 to TRBJ1-1, with 9 bases matching TRBD1. V lost 6 bases, J lost 5 bases, and 7 bases stayed unmatched. The V gene's germline CDR1 is SNHLY and CDR2 FYNNEI. This CDR3 is built from 14 residues. The CDR3 region has the DNA TGTGCCAGCAGCCGGACAGGGGTAGGGACTGAAGCTTTCTTT. As protein: CASSRTGVGTEAFF.

The V and J genes are TRBV29-1 and TRBJ1-1; TRBD1 might be the D (5 bases). CDR1 is SQVTM, CDR2 ANQGSEA, per germline. CDR3 length: 14 residues. Between the trimmed V and J ends, which lost 5 bases and 0 bases, there was a span of 13 bases. The CDR3 DNA follows: TGCAGCGTTTCTACAGGAATAATGAACACTGAAGCTTTCTTT. This codes for CSVSTGIMNTEAFF.

CDR3 residues: CASSVGERSYEQYF. Here the CDR3 DNA reads TGTGCCAGCAGCGTGGGGGAGCGCTCCTACGAGCAGTACTTC. The rearrangement links TRBV9 to TRBJ2-7; D tentatively reads TRBD1 or TRBD2 (5 bases each). The V gene's germline CDR1 is SGDLS and CDR2 YYNGEE. This CDR3 region has 14 residues. Deletions cut 2 bases from V and 0 bases from J, with 9 bases between.

This chain connects TRBV7-2 to TRBJ1-4; no clear D. The CDR3 is 14 amino acids. Germline lookup yields CDR1 SGHTA and CDR2 FQGNSA. The V end was cut by 3 bases, the J end by 1 base, with 6 bases between. CDR3 DNA sequence: TGTGCCAGCAGCTTCGGAGGAACTAATGAAAAACTGTTTTTT. It specifies CASSFGGTNEKLFF. The variable domain in full, completed from reference TRBV7-2 and TRBJ1-4, reads GAGVSQSPSNKVTEKGKDVELRCDPISGHTALYWYRQSLGQGLEFLIYFQGNSAPDKSGLPSDRFSAERTGGSVSTLTIQRTQQEDSAVYLCASSFGGTNEKLFFGSGTQLSVL.

CDR3 region: CASSNLEETQYF. The CDR3 nucleotides are TGTGCCAGCAGTAACTTAGAAGAGACCCAGTACTTC. The chain joins TRBV6-6 to TRBJ2-5, with no clear D. From germline, CDR1 is MNHNY and CDR2 SVGAGI (reference sequence). The CDR3 spans 12 residues. V gave up 5 bases and J gave up 3 bases, with 7 bases separating them.

The J gene is TRBJ2-7, the V gene TRBV19, with D uncertain. The length of the CDR3 is 13 residues. In germline, CDR1 is LNHDA, CDR2 SQIVND (reference sequence). The V gene lost 5 bases and the J gene lost 2 bases, with 10 bases spanning the gap. Here the CDR3 reads CASSWGRAYEQYF. CDR3 coding DNA: TGTGCCAGTAGTTGGGGTAGGGCCTACGAGCAGTACTTC.

Points on this clone: A much larger clone lies one base from this, so it may be a read error. The identical CDR3 is also encoded by other nucleotide sequences in the sample. The V gene is TRBV5-6, the J gene TRBJ2-7, with D unclear. This CDR3 region has 11 residues. Trimming took 4 bases from V and 0 from J, leaving 2 bases between them. Germline V gives CDR1 SGHDT, CDR2 YYEEEE. The CDR3 sequence is CASSTSYEQYF. CDR3 DNA: TGTGCCAGCAGCACCTCCTACGAGCAGTACTTC.

This clone showed up just once. The chain combines TRBV28 with TRBJ1-5, with TRBD1 matching 9 bases. Germline V CDR1 and CDR2: MDHEN, SYDVKM. The J segment lost 7 bases and the V segment lost 6 bases, leaving 13 bases of the junction unmatched. The CDR3 loop spans 16 amino acids. The CDR3 nucleotides are TGTGCCAGCAGCGCGGCCGGGACAGGGAAAGGACAGCCCCAGCATTTT. Amino acids: CASSAAGTGKGQPQHF.

The CDR3 spells CSVRGRLGNTEAFF. DNA of the CDR3: TGCAGCGTCAGGGGGCGCCTCGGAAACACTGAAGCTTTCTTT. The chain employs TRBV29-1 and TRBJ1-1, with 8 bases aligning to TRBD1. This CDR3 region has 14 residues. With 6 bases clipped from V and 2 bases from J, the junction kept 8 bases outside the gene matches. CDR1 SQVTM and CDR2 ANQGSEA come from the germline V gene. Combining the CDR3 with reference TRBV29-1 and TRBJ1-1 gives the whole variable domain SAVISQKPSRDICQRGTSLTIQCQVDSQVTMMFWYRQQPGQSLTLIATANQGSEATYESGFVIDKFPISRPNLTFSTLTVSNMSPEDSSIYLCSVRGRLGNTEAFFGQGTRLTVV.

The count of this clone is one. The chain links TRBV2 to TRBJ1-5, with TRBD1 matching over 7 bases. CDR3 length equals 17 residues. V lost 6 bases to trimming and J lost 3 bases; unmatched junction nucleotides: 14. Germline CDR1 and CDR2: SNHLY and FYNNEI. The CDR3 region is CASSREPGQMNNQPQHF. For the CDR3, the DNA is TGTGCCAGCAGCCGCGAACCGGGACAGATGAACAATCAGCCCCAGCATTTT.

The gene calls are TRBV6-1 and TRBJ1-1; 9 bases line up with TRBD1. This CDR3 region has 15 residues. J was trimmed by 4 bases and V by 5 bases; bases with no gene match: 8. Germline V gene data show CDR1 as MNHNS and CDR2 as SASEGT. This CDR3 is CASSIRDRVVTEAFF. DNA of the CDR3: TGTGCCAGCAGTATCCGGGACAGGGTGGTCACTGAAGCTTTCTTT.

The gene calls are TRBV30 and TRBJ2-1; D call uncertain. This CDR3 spans 11 amino acids. Trimming took off 0 bases at V and 13 bases at J, with 10 bases between the two ends. From germline, CDR1 is GTSNPN and CDR2 SVGIG (reference sequence). The CDR3 DNA reads as TGTGCCTGGAGTGTAGAGGTCATACAGTTCTTC. Translation: CAWSVEVIQFF.

This clone showed up just once. The V gene is TRBV5-1, the J gene TRBJ2-2; 7 nucleotides align to TRBD1. The CDR3 covers 15 residues. V lost 4 bases, J lost 3 bases, and 6 bases stayed unmatched. Looked up from germline, CDR1 is SGHRS and CDR2 is YFSETQ. The CDR3 reads CASSTGQEHTGELFF. The CDR3 bases are TGCGCCAGCAGCACCGGACAGGAGCACACCGGGGAGCTGTTTTTT. Using reference TRBV5-1 and TRBJ2-2 for the parts outside the CDR3, the full variable domain is KAGVTQTPRYLIKTRGQQVTLSCSPISGHRSVSWYQQTPGQGLQFLFEYFSETQRNKGNFPGRFSGRQFSNSRSEMNVSTLELGDSALYLCASSTGQEHTGELFFGEGSRLTVL.